One and the same sample provided the 25 T cell receptor beta chains below, sequenced in a study of cytomegalovirus exposure and HLA in healthy donors. Vbeta (60) and Jbeta (13) primers were used in the PCR. The table came from immunoSEQ multiplex PCR; TCRdb's copy has only in-frame clones and leaves some out. The profile covers 100,000 to 150,000 clones, with 81% appearing a single time and around 0.7% taken by the ten largest. Sequenced input: PBMCs. The source is a young man in good health and CMV-seronegative.

For this clone: This specimen includes other DNA sequences encoding the same CDR3. V gene TRBV18 combines with J gene TRBJ1-1; TRBD1 matches at 7 bases. CDR3 size: 15 residues. Trimming removed 3 bases from V and 1 base from J; junction bases left unmatched: 5. Germline V gene sequence: CDR1 KGHSH, CDR2 LQKENI. CDR3: CASSPQGQQNTEAFF. The CDR3, as DNA: TGTGCCAGCTCACCTCAGGGACAGCAGAACACTGAAGCTTTCTTT.

The rearrangement joins TRBV7-2 to TRBJ2-5; 10 nucleotides align to TRBD1. The germline CDR1 and CDR2 sequences are SGHTA and FQGNSA. Trimming at V came to 4 bases and at J to 4 bases, leaving 9 bases not matched to a gene. The CDR3 spans 16 residues. The CDR3 is CASSSTGGASRETQYF. In DNA, the CDR3 is TGTGCCAGCAGCTCGACAGGGGGCGCCTCGCGAGAGACCCAGTACTTC.

V usage is TRBV6-1 and J usage is TRBJ2-1; D may be TRBD1 (6 bases). Germline V CDR1 and CDR2: MNHNS, SASEGT. The CDR3 spans 13 residues. V lost 6 bases and J 5 bases, leaving 11 bases between the germline ends. CDR3 residues: CASSPTGNNEQFF. CDR3 bases: TGTGCCAGCAGCCCTACAGGGAACAATGAGCAGTTCTTC.

The chain has TRBV29-1 and TRBJ2-1; D is undetermined. V gave up 8 bases and J gave up 10 bases, with 15 bases separating them. The CDR3 contains 11 residues. The germline V gene encodes CDR1 SQVTM and CDR2 ANQGSEA. CDR3 region: CSTYSVREQFF. CDR3 coding DNA: TGCAGCACGTACAGTGTCCGGGAGCAGTTCTTC.

The gene calls are TRBV5-6 and TRBJ1-2; D ambiguous. Trimming took 0 bases from V and 8 from J, leaving 11 bases between them. The CDR3 is made up of 13 amino acids. CDR1 and CDR2 (germline): SGHDT, YYEEEE. As DNA, the CDR3 is TGTGCCAGCAGCTTGGTCGCGACTGGGGGCTACACCTTC. This gives the protein CASSLVATGGYTF.

This clone was counted only a few times. J is TRBJ2-3 and V is TRBV7-2, with 13 bases that match TRBD2. This CDR3 has 15 residues. CDR1 SGHTA and CDR2 FQGNSA come from the germline V gene. V trimming: 1 base; J trimming: 6 bases; junction bases outside the gene matches: 1. The CDR3 DNA reads as TGTGCCAGCAGCTTAGTGACTAGCGGGGGGGATACGCAGTATTTT. This sequence encodes CASSLVTSGGDTQYF.

This clone occurred a few times. This chain uses TRBV6-6 with TRBJ1-5, with D perhaps matching TRBD1 (5 bases). CDR3 size: 13 residues. V was pared by 2 bases and J by 4 bases, with 6 bases between. CDR1 and CDR2 from the germline V gene are MNHNY and SVGAGI (reference sequence). In DNA form, the CDR3 reads TGTGCCAGCAGTTACGCAGGGAATCAGCCCCAGCATTTT. Translation gives CASSYAGNQPQHF.

This clone is a singleton in its sample. V and J are TRBV12-5 and TRBJ2-5; D is perhaps TRBD2 (5 bases). The V and J ends lost 0 bases and 11 bases respectively, with 13 bases between them. The CDR3 extends over 13 amino acids. The germline V gene has CDR1 LGHNT and CDR2 FRNRAP. The CDR3, as DNA: TGTGCTAGTGGTTTGGTCGGGGAAAGGGAGCAGTACTTC. Translated, it gives CASGLVGEREQYF.

V and J are TRBV6-4 and TRBJ2-1; 11 nucleotides align to TRBD2. This CDR3 spans 16 amino acids. The junction had 4 bases not matched to a gene; V was cut back by 2 bases and J by 4 bases. CDR1 MRHNA and CDR2 SNTAGT come from the germline V gene. DNA of the CDR3: TGTGCCAGCAGTGACACGACTAGCGGGGAGTACAATGAGCAGTTCTTC. Translating it yields CASSDTTSGEYNEQFF.

The rearrangement links TRBV27 to TRBJ2-2; D possibly corresponds to TRBD1 (5 bases). Trimming took off 0 bases at V and 5 bases at J, with 16 bases between the two ends. The CDR3 spans 17 residues. Germline-derived CDR1 and CDR2 are MNHEY and SMNVEV (reference sequence). CDR3 region: CASSLSPDSYRTGELFF. The CDR3 coding sequence is TGTGCCAGCAGTTTATCGCCAGACAGCTACAGGACCGGGGAGCTGTTTTTT.

This chain connects TRBV5-1 to TRBJ2-1; 10 positions match TRBD1. V was pared by 1 base and J by 6 bases, with 7 bases of the junction left unmatched. Germline V CDR1 and CDR2: SGHRS, YFSETQ. The CDR3 loop spans 16 amino acids. Here the CDR3 DNA reads TGCGCCAGCAGCTTGCGCAGGACAGGGGGAATCAATGAGCAGTTCTTC. Protein product: CASSLRRTGGINEQFF.

The rearrangement links TRBV5-5 to TRBJ1-5, with 8 positions matching TRBD1. Germline CDR1 reads SGHKS; CDR2 reads YYEKEE (reference sequence). The CDR3 extends over 16 amino acids. V dropped 0 bases and J dropped 2; count of bases not matched to a gene: 4. The DNA of the CDR3 is TGTGCCAGCAGCTTGGTTCCGGACAGGGGCAATCAGCCCCAGCATTTT. It codes for CASSLVPDRGNQPQHF.

In the case of this clone: The sample carries other DNA sequences with the same CDR3. The rearrangement links TRBV6-1 to TRBJ1-1, with a weak D call TRBD1 (6 bases). The ends were cut back, 1 base at V and 3 bases at J, with 9 bases in the middle. The CDR3 spans 14 residues. Germline V CDR1 and CDR2: MNHNS, SASEGT. The CDR3 DNA reads TGTGCCAGCAGTGAAGGGGGGCCACACACTGAAGCTTTCTTT. Its translation is CASSEGGPHTEAFF.

This CDR3 is CASRRTGVQETQYF. The CDR3 DNA follows: TGTGCCAGCAGGCGCACAGGGGTACAGGAGACCCAGTACTTC. This chain connects TRBV6-5 to TRBJ2-5, with 7 bases fitting TRBD1. Per the germline V gene, CDR1 is MNHEY and CDR2 is SVGAGI. The CDR3 is made up of 14 amino acids. V lost 6 bases to trimming and J lost 5 bases; unmatched junction nucleotides: 9.

Only one count was recorded for this clone. The V call is TRBV6-1, the J call TRBJ2-7, with 10 bases lining up with TRBD2. V was pared by 7 bases and J by 0 bases, with 3 bases of the junction left unmatched. CDR1 is MNHNS and CDR2 is SASEGT in the germline V gene. This CDR3 comprises 14 residues. The CDR3 spells CASTLAGGSYEQYF. The CDR3 DNA reads TGTGCCAGCACCTTAGCGGGGGGCTCCTACGAGCAGTACTTC.

This chain uses TRBV4-1 with TRBJ2-1, with D tentatively TRBD2 (5 bases). V was shortened by 3 bases and J by 2 bases, with 20 bases between the two germline ends. Germline loops: CDR1 MGHRA, CDR2 YSYEKL. The CDR3 runs to 18 residues. CDR3 protein: CASSHPEVGVSPYNEQFF. Written as DNA, the CDR3 is TGCGCCAGCAGCCATCCTGAGGTCGGGGTGAGCCCCTACAATGAGCAGTTCTTC.

This clone appeared a few times. The chain has TRBV6-5 and TRBJ2-2; D is unresolved. Germline V gene lookup returns CDR1 MNHEY and CDR2 SVGAGI. V shed 5 bases and J shed 0 bases, with 10 bases lying between them. The CDR3 spans 15 residues. The CDR3 here is CASSKSGANTGELFF. In DNA, the CDR3 is TGTGCCAGCAGTAAGAGTGGAGCGAACACCGGGGAGCTGTTTTTT.

A few counts support this clone. This sequence joins TRBV9 and TRBJ2-7, with 8 bases identical to TRBD1. The trim removed 4 bases at V and 3 bases at J, leaving 6 bases unmatched. This CDR3 is 14 amino acids long. Germline CDR1 reads SGDLS; CDR2 reads YYNGEE. CDR3 DNA sequence: TGTGCCAGCAGCTTACAGGGGGGAAACTACGAGCAGTACTTC. Residues: CASSLQGGNYEQYF.

The chain uses TRBV25-1 and TRBJ1-2; D is uncertain. The CDR3 covers 11 residues. Trimming stripped 1 base from V and 5 bases from J, with 2 bases between. Germline V gene lookup returns CDR1 MGHDK and CDR2 SYGVNS. The CDR3 sequence: CASSESYGYTF. DNA for the CDR3: TGTGCCAGCAGTGAATCTTATGGCTACACCTTC.

The table lists this clone with a count of one. This rearrangement joins TRBV13 to TRBJ1-4, with D possibly matching TRBD1 (5 bases). V was trimmed by 0 bases and J by 3 bases, leaving 11 bases between them. CDR3 length: 16 residues. Germline V gene sequence: CDR1 PRHDT, CDR2 FYEKMQ (reference sequence). This chain's CDR3 is CASSLGLGQANEKLFF. In DNA form, the CDR3 reads TGTGCCAGCAGCTTAGGCCTGGGGCAGGCTAATGAAAAACTGTTTTTT.

This sequence joins TRBV15 and TRBJ2-3; 9 bases align to TRBD2. The CDR3 length is 15 residues. The trim removed 5 bases at V and 1 base at J, leaving 4 bases unmatched. Germline V gene sequence: CDR1 LNHNV, CDR2 YYDKDF (reference sequence). This CDR3 is CATSVQRGGTDTQYF. DNA for the CDR3: TGTGCCACCAGCGTACAGCGGGGGGGCACAGATACGCAGTATTTT. Variable domain in full (rest from reference TRBV15 and TRBJ2-3): DAMVIQNPRYQVTQFGKPVTLSCSQTLNHNVMYWYQQKSSQAPKLLFHYYDKDFNNEADTPDNFQSRRPNTSFCFLDIRSPGLGDTAMYLCATSVQRGGTDTQYFGPGTRLTVL.

DNA of the CDR3: TGTGCCAGCAGTGGGGACTTCTCTGGAAACACCATATATTTT. Amino acids: CASSGDFSGNTIYF. This chain uses TRBV27 with TRBJ1-3; D might be TRBD1 (5 bases). V was cut by 5 bases and J by 0 bases, with 8 bases left in between. CDR1 and CDR2 from the germline V gene are MNHEY and SMNVEV (reference sequence). The CDR3 contains 14 residues.

The chain uses TRBV19 and TRBJ2-1, with TRBD1 matching 7 bases. Germline V gene lookup returns CDR1 LNHDA and CDR2 SQIVND (reference sequence). The V gene end was trimmed by 5 bases and the J gene end by 8 bases; junction bases not matched to a gene: 6. CDR3 length: 13 residues. In DNA form, the CDR3 reads TGTGCCAGTAGTCAGTACAGGGGCGATGAGCAGTTCTTC. This encodes CASSQYRGDEQFF.

V and J are TRBV28 and TRBJ2-5; 8 nucleotides line up with TRBD1. This CDR3 has 17 amino acids. Germline V lookup: CDR1 MDHEN, CDR2 SYDVKM. With 3 bases clipped from V and 2 bases from J, the junction kept 11 bases outside the gene matches. DNA for the CDR3: TGTGCCAGCAGTTTGTGGGCAGGGGGCATGCCTCAAGAGACCCAGTACTTC. As protein: CASSLWAGGMPQETQYF.

The chain carries TRBV10-3 and TRBJ2-7, with 8 bases aligning to TRBD2. This CDR3 spans 14 amino acids. The germline V gene encodes CDR1 ENHRY and CDR2 SYGVKD. V gave up 6 bases and J gave up 7 bases; unmatched junction bases: 11. In DNA, the CDR3 is TGTGCCATCAGGCGAGCGGGGGAGGCAGGAGAGCAGTACTTC. Protein product: CAIRRAGEAGEQYF.